This is a list of T cell receptor beta chains from one sample in a study of T cell changes during pregnancy in multiple sclerosis. Sequencing used immunoSEQ multiplex PCR; TCRdb keeps in-frame clones, though not all of them. In the table there are around 60,000 clones, 92% of which are singletons. The sample in question was peripheral blood, obtained in the second trimester of pregnancy. These TCRs come from a female donor with multiple sclerosis, enrolled in a pregnancy study. CDR3s include the opening cysteine and the closing phenylalanine or tryptophan. D genes are given only for firm matches. Clone size appears in some rows only: once, few, many, or a class for an expanded clone.

J gene,V gene,D gene,clone size,CDR3 protein,CDR3 DNA
TRBJ2-1,TRBV2,NA,NA,CASSVRTSSEQFF,TGTGCCAGCAGTGTCCGAACTAGCTCTGAGCAGTTCTTC
TRBJ2-1,TRBV9,NA,NA,CASSVGDNSIMQFF,TGTGCCAGCAGCGTCGGGGATAACAGTATTATGCAGTTCTTC
TRBJ1-1,TRBV6-1,TRBD1,NA,CASSEPGGGTEAFF,TGTGCCAGCAGTGAACCAGGGGGCGGCACTGAAGCTTTCTTT
TRBJ1-5,TRBV7-9,TRBD1,NA,CASSPILQGANQPQHF,TGTGCCAGCAGCCCTATTTTACAGGGGGCGAATCAGCCCCAGCATTTT
TRBJ1-2,TRBV7-2,TRBD1,NA,CASSSPGGGFNYGYTF,TGTGCCAGCAGCTCGCCAGGGGGCGGCTTTAACTATGGCTACACCTTC
TRBJ2-1,TRBV4-2,TRBD2,NA,CASSLAVYNEQFF,TGTGCCAGCTCCCTAGCGGTATACAATGAGCAGTTCTTC
TRBJ1-2,TRBV6-6,NA,few,CASSYDRGYTF,TGTGCCAGCAGTTACGATAGAGGCTACACCTTC
TRBJ1-1,TRBV4-2,TRBD1,NA,CASSQEGTGILHTEAFF,TGTGCCAGCAGCCAGGAAGGGACAGGGATTCTTCACACTGAAGCTTTCTTT
TRBJ2-4,TRBV19,TRBD2,NA,CASSILGLAGGVKGLAKNIQYF,TGTGCCAGTAGTATACTCGGCCTAGCGGGAGGTGTTAAGGGCCTGGCCAAAAACATTCAGTACTTC
TRBJ1-1,TRBV4-1,NA,NA,CASSRAMHTVHNTEAFF,TGCGCCAGCAGCCGCGCTATGCATACAGTCCACAACACTGAAGCTTTCTTT
TRBJ2-2,TRBV11-2,NA,NA,CASSPWGSNTGELFF,TGTGCCAGCAGCCCCTGGGGCTCGAACACCGGGGAGCTGTTTTTT
TRBJ2-7,TRBV30,TRBD1,NA,CAWGTGGIISYEQYF,TGTGCCTGGGGGACAGGGGGAATTATCTCTTACGAGCAGTACTTC
TRBJ2-2,TRBV9,TRBD1,NA,CASSAPGQIITGELFF,TGTGCCAGCAGCGCACCGGGACAGATAATCACCGGGGAGCTGTTTTTT
TRBJ2-1,TRBV7-8,TRBD2,NA,CASGQTSGLIYEQFF,TGTGCCAGCGGACAGACTAGCGGGTTGATATATGAGCAGTTCTTC
TRBJ1-5,TRBV10-2,TRBD1,NA,CASRETGAYSNQPQHF,TGCGCCAGCAGGGAGACAGGGGCATATAGCAATCAGCCCCAGCATTTT
TRBJ1-2,TRBV28,NA,NA,CASSDMEVVYGYTF,TGTGCCAGCAGTGACATGGAGGTAGTCTATGGCTACACCTTC
TRBJ2-3,TRBV11-3,TRBD2,NA,CASSHRAGGFTDTQYF,TGTGCCAGCAGCCACCGAGCGGGAGGGTTCACAGATACGCAGTATTTT
TRBJ2-3,TRBV6-5,TRBD1,once,CASSYGQGATDTQYF,TGTGCCAGCAGTTACGGACAGGGGGCCACAGATACGCAGTATTTT
TRBJ2-7,TRBV19,TRBD1,NA,CASKRQGTYEQYF,TGTGCCAGTAAGCGACAGGGGACCTACGAGCAGTACTTC
TRBJ2-5,TRBV5-1,TRBD2,NA,CASSLVLAGGPIPSSQYF,TGCGCCAGCAGCTTGGTTCTAGCGGGAGGGCCAATTCCATCCTCCCAGTACTTC
TRBJ2-5,TRBV2,TRBD2,NA,CASRAGTSGAAAETQYF,TGTGCCAGCAGAGCCGGGACTAGCGGAGCCGCCGCGGAGACCCAGTACTTC
TRBJ2-7,TRBV30,NA,NA,CAWSKAGDYEQYF,TGTGCCTGGAGTAAGGCAGGGGACTACGAGCAGTACTTC
TRBJ1-2,TRBV30,TRBD1,NA,CAWEQGAQYYGYTF,TGTGCCTGGGAACAGGGGGCTCAGTACTATGGCTACACCTTC
TRBJ2-3,TRBV4-1,NA,NA,CASSQGRAPYSTDTQYF,TGCGCCAGCAGCCAAGGCAGGGCCCCATATAGCACAGATACGCAGTATTTT
TRBJ1-2,TRBV5-4,TRBD1,NA,CASSLIAGTGGVRIYGYTF,TGTGCCAGCAGCTTGATCGCCGGCACAGGGGGCGTGAGGATCTATGGCTACACCTTC
TRBJ1-2,TRBV5-1,NA,NA,CASSLEFAGQSRYGYTF,TGCGCCAGCAGCTTGGAGTTCGCAGGGCAAAGCCGGTATGGCTACACCTTC
TRBJ1-2,TRBV7-2,NA,NA,CASSPDSSSNYGYTF,TGTGCCAGCAGCCCTGACAGTTCATCTAACTATGGCTACACCTTC
TRBJ1-2,TRBV6-1,TRBD1,NA,CASRRTGGFEGYTF,TGTGCCAGCAGAAGGACAGGGGGCTTCGAGGGCTACACCTTC
TRBJ2-2,TRBV5-1,NA,once,CASSLGTTYTGELFF,TGCGCCAGCAGCTTGGGGACTACTTACACCGGGGAGCTGTTTTTT
TRBJ1-1,TRBV28,TRBD1,once,CASSFPGTGRNTEAFF,TGTGCCAGCAGTTTCCCCGGGACAGGGAGGAACACTGAAGCTTTCTTT
TRBJ1-2,TRBV18,TRBD1,NA,CASSPLDREYGYTF,TGTGCCAGCTCACCATTGGACAGGGAATACGGCTACACCTTC
TRBJ2-1,TRBV2,NA,NA,CASARDSDNEQFF,TGTGCCAGCGCCCGGGACTCAGACAATGAGCAGTTCTTC
TRBJ2-2,TRBV19,TRBD1,NA,CASKGGQLGFPNTGELFF,TGTGCCAGTAAAGGGGGCCAGTTGGGATTCCCGAACACCGGGGAGCTGTTTTTT
TRBJ2-7,TRBV4-2,TRBD1,NA,CASKGTGVYEQYF,TGTGCCAGCAAGGGGACAGGAGTCTACGAGCAGTACTTC
TRBJ1-6,TRBV30,NA,NA,CAWSGRGEVSPLHF,TGTGCCTGGAGTGGCCGGGGTGAGGTTTCACCCCTCCACTTT
TRBJ1-2,TRBV30,NA,NA,CAWSVHPDPNYGYTF,TGTGCCTGGAGTGTACATCCAGATCCTAACTATGGCTACACCTTC
TRBJ2-1,TRBV10-2,NA,NA,CASREGLANNNEQFF,TGCGCCAGCAGGGAGGGTCTAGCGAATAACAATGAGCAGTTCTTC
TRBJ2-7,TRBV11-2,NA,once,CASSFSRGSTYEQYF,TGTGCCAGCAGCTTCAGCAGGGGCAGTACCTACGAGCAGTACTTC
TRBJ2-4,TRBV7-2,NA,NA,CASSLAVWGQPSDIQYF,TGTGCCAGCAGCTTAGCTGTATGGGGACAACCGTCAGACATTCAGTACTTC
TRBJ2-1,TRBV30,TRBD2,NA,CAWTSGYNEQFF,TGTGCCTGGACTAGCGGCTACAATGAGCAGTTCTTC
TRBJ2-7,TRBV12-5,TRBD2,NA,CASGLTGLGIDEQYF,TGTGCTAGTGGTTTGACGGGACTAGGTATTGACGAGCAGTACTTC
TRBJ2-1,TRBV19,NA,NA,CASSYSTYNEQFF,TGTGCCAGTAGTTACTCCACCTACAATGAGCAGTTCTTC
TRBJ2-5,TRBV28,NA,NA,CASSFGELNPYQETQYF,TGTGCCAGCAGTTTCGGGGAGCTTAATCCTTACCAAGAGACCCAGTACTTC
TRBJ1-2,TRBV11-2,NA,NA,CASSLDSSGADGYTF,TGTGCCAGCAGCTTAGATTCTTCAGGGGCCGATGGCTACACCTTC
TRBJ2-2,TRBV6-1,TRBD1,once,CASLGQQNTGELFF,TGTGCCAGCCTGGGACAGCAGAACACCGGGGAGCTGTTTTTT
TRBJ2-3,TRBV10-1,TRBD1,NA,CASSAGTGDDTQYF,TGCGCCAGCAGCGCTGGGACAGGGGATGATACGCAGTATTTT
TRBJ1-4,TRBV7-9,TRBD1,NA,CASSPGQGGNEKLFF,TGTGCCAGCAGTCCCGGACAGGGAGGGAATGAAAAACTGTTTTTT
TRBJ2-1,TRBV18,TRBD1,NA,CASSPARDSLSYNEQFF,TGTGCCAGCTCACCCGCACGGGACAGCCTCTCCTACAATGAGCAGTTCTTC
TRBJ2-2,TRBV5-6,TRBD2,NA,CASSTAGTSGRVGELFF,TGTGCCAGCAGCACCGCCGGGACTAGCGGGAGGGTGGGGGAGCTGTTTTTT
TRBJ1-5,TRBV4-3,NA,NA,CASSQEISDYQPQHF,TGCGCCAGCAGCCAAGAAATCTCGGACTATCAGCCCCAGCATTTT
TRBJ2-1,TRBV10-3,TRBD2,NA,CAISDPGLAANNEQFF,TGTGCCATCAGTGACCCCGGACTAGCGGCTAACAATGAGCAGTTCTTC
TRBJ2-3,TRBV13,NA,NA,CASSTYIAGGTDTQYF,TGTGCCAGCAGCACCTACATCGCCGGGGGCACAGATACGCAGTATTTT
TRBJ2-7,TRBV10-3,NA,NA,CAISEFFRAYEQYF,TGTGCCATCAGTGAGTTTTTCCGAGCCTACGAGCAGTACTTC
TRBJ1-1,TRBV11-3,NA,NA,CASSLAGTEAFF,TGTGCCAGCAGCTTAGCGGGCACTGAAGCTTTCTTT
TRBJ1-1,TRBV6-5,NA,NA,CASSYTGPMNTEAFF,TGTGCCAGCAGTTACACAGGGCCGATGAACACTGAAGCTTTCTTT
TRBJ2-5,TRBV5-1,TRBD2,NA,CASSLAVVAGGPGETQYF,TGCGCCAGCAGCTTGGCCGTGGTAGCGGGAGGGCCGGGGGAGACCCAGTACTTC
TRBJ2-7,TRBV30,TRBD1,NA,CAWSTDTAGTALYEQYF,TGTGCCTGGAGTACCGACACTGCCGGGACAGCACTCTACGAGCAGTACTTC
TRBJ2-5,TRBV28,TRBD1,NA,CASRRTGEETQYF,TGTGCCAGCAGACGGACAGGGGAAGAGACCCAGTACTTC
TRBJ1-2,TRBV6-5,NA,NA,CASGANYGYTF,TGTGCCAGCGGAGCTAACTATGGCTACACCTTC